This TCR beta chain was documented in a study of blood T cell repertoires in COVID-19. The method was immunoSEQ multiplex PCR; TCRdb's version includes in-frame clones alone and lacks a portion of them. Among roughly 570,000 clones, roughly nine tenths were seen once, and the ten largest hold under 8.5%. Germline values: CDR1 MNHEY, CDR2 SVGAGI. There are 13 residues in the CDR3. The ends were cut back, 9 bases at V and 3 bases at J, with 15 bases in the middle. Sequencing was done on a sample of peripheral blood. The chain has TRBV6-5 and TRBJ2-7; the D gene is possibly TRBD2 (5 bases). The sequence was collected from a woman between 50 and 59 years old with COVID-19, enrolled during active disease. CDR3 sequence reads: CASREGTYYEQYF. CDR3 nucleotides: TGTGCCAGTCGAGAGGGTACCTACTACGAGCAGTACTTC.